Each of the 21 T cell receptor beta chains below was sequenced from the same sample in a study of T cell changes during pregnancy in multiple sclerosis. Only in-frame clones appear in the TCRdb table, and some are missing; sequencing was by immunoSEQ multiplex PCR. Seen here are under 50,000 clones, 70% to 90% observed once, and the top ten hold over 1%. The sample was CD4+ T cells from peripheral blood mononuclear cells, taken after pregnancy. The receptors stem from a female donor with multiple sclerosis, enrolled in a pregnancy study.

Here the CDR3 DNA reads TGCGCCAGCAGCCAGGAACCGGGACAGGGGGCGCTAGGCAAAAACATTCAGTACTTC. Translating gives CASSQEPGQGALGKNIQYF. The rearrangement joins TRBV4-1 to TRBJ2-4, with 12 bases matching TRBD1. With V trimmed by 3 bases and J by 3 bases, 12 bases remained unmatched. This CDR3 contains 19 residues. Germline-derived CDR1 and CDR2 are MGHRA and YSYEKL.

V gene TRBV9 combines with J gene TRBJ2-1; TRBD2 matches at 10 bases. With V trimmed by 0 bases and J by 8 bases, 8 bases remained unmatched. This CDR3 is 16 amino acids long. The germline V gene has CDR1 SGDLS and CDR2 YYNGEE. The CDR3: CASSVGLAGAKYEQFF. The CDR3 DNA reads TGTGCCAGCAGCGTAGGGCTAGCGGGAGCAAAGTATGAGCAGTTCTTC.

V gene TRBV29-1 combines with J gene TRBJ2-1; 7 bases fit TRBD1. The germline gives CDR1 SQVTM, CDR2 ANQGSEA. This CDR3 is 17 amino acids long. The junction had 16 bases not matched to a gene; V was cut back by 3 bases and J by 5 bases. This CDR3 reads CSVDLGSRGGADNEQFF. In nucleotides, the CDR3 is TGCAGCGTTGACTTAGGGTCTAGAGGGGGCGCAGACAATGAGCAGTTCTTC.

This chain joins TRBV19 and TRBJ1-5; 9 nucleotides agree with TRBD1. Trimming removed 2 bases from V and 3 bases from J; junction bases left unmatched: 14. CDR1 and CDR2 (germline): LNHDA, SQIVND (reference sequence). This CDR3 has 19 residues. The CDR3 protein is CASSITHLTGGTINQPQHF. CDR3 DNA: TGTGCCAGTAGTATAACCCACCTTACAGGGGGCACGATCAATCAGCCCCAGCATTTT.

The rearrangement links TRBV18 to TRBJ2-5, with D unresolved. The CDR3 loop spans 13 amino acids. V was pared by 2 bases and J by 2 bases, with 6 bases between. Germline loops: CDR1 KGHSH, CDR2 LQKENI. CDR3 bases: TGTGCCAGCTCACCAACGACACAAGAGACCCAGTACTTC. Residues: CASSPTTQETQYF. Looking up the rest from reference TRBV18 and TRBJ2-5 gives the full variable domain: NAGVMQNPRHLVRRRGQEARLRCSPMKGHSHVYWYRQLPEEGLKFMVYLQKENIIDESGMPKERFSAEFPKEGPSILRIQQVVRGDSAAYFCASSPTTQETQYFGPGTRLLVL.

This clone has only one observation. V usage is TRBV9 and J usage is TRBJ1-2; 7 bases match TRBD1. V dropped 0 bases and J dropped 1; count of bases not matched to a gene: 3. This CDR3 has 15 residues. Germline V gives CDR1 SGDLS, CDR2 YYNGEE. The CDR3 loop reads CASSVGGQLNYGYTF. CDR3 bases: TGTGCCAGCAGCGTAGGGGGACAGCTTAACTATGGCTACACCTTC.

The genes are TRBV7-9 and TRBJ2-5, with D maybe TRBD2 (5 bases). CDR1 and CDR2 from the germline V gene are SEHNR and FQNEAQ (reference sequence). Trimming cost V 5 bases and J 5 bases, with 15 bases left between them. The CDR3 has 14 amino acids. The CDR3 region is CASSPSTTSETQYF. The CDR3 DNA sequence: TGTGCCAGCAGCCCCTCGACTACTTCGGAGACCCAGTACTTC.

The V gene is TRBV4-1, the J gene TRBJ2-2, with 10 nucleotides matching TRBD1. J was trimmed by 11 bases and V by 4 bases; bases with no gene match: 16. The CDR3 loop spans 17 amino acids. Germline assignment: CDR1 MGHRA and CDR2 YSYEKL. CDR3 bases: TGCGCCAGCAGCCTTCCCGTACTCCGGGACAGGGGAAAAGAGCTGTTTTTT. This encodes CASSLPVLRDRGKELFF.

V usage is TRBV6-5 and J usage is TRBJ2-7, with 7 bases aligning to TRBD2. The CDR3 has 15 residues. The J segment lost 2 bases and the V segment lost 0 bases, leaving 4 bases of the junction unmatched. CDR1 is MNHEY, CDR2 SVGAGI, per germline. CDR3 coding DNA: TGTGCCAGCAGTTACTCAAGCCTAGCGGCCTACGAGCAGTACTTC. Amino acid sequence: CASSYSSLAAYEQYF.

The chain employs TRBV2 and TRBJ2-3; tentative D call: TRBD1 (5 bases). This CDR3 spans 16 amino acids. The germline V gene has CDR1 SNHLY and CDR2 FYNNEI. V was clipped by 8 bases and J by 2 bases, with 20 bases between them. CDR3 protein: CASCLGAGWTTDTQYF. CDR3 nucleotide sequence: TGTGCCAGCTGCCTTGGGGCCGGCTGGACCACAGATACGCAGTATTTT.

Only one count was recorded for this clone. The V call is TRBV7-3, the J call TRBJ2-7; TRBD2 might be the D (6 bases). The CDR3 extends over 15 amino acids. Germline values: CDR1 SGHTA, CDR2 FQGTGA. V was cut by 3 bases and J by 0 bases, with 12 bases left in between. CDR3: CASSFGTGSSYEQYF. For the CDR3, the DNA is TGTGCCAGCAGCTTCGGGACTGGAAGCTCCTACGAGCAGTACTTC.

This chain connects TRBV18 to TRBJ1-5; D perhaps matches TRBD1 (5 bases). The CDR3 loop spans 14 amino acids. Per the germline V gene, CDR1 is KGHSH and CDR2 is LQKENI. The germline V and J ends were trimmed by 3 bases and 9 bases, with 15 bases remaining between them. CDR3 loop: CASSPYTEGAPQHF. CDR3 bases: TGTGCCAGCTCACCCTATACCGAAGGGGCGCCCCAGCATTTT.

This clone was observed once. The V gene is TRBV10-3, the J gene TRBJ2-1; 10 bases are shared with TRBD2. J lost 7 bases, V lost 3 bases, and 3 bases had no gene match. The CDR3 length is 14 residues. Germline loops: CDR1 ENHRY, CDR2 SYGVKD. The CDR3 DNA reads TGTGCCATCAGTGACGGACTAGCGGTAAATGAGCAGTTCTTC. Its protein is CAISDGLAVNEQFF.

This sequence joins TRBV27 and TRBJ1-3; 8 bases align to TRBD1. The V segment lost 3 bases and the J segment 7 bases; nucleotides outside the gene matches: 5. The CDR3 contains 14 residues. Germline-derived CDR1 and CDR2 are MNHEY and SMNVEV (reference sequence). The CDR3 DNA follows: TGTGCCAGCAGTTTCGACAGGGGAAGTAACACCATATATTTT. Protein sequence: CASSFDRGSNTIYF.

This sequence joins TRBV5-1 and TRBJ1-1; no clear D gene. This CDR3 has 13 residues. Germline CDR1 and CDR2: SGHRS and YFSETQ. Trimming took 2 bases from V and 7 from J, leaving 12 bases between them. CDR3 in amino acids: CASSFVGGDEAFF. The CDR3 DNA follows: TGCGCCAGCAGCTTTGTGGGCGGGGATGAAGCTTTCTTT.

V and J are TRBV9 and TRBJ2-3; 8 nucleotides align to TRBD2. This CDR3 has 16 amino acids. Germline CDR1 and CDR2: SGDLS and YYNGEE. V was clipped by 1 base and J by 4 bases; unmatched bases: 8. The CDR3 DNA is TGTGCCAGCAGCGTACTTGGCGGGAGGACCGCAGATACGCAGTATTTT. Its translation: CASSVLGGRTADTQYF.

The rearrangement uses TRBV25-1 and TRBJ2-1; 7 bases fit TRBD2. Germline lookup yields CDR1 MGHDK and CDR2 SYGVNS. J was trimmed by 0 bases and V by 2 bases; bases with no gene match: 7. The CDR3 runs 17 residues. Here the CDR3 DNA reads TGTGCCAGCAGTGAAGGGAGCGGGACCAGCTCCTACAATGAGCAGTTCTTC. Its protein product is CASSEGSGTSSYNEQFF.

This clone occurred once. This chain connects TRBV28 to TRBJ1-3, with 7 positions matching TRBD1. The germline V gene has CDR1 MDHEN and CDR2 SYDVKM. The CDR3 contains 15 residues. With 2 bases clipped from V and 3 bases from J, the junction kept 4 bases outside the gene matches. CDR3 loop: CASSLTGQRGNTIYF. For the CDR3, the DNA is TGTGCCAGCAGTTTAACGGGACAGCGTGGAAACACCATATATTTT.

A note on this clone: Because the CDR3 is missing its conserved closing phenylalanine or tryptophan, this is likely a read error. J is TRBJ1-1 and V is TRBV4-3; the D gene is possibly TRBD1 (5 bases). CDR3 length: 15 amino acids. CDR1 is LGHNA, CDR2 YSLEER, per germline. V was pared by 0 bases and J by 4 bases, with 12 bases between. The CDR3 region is CASSQDGRGSTEAFL. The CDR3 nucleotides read TGCGCCAGCAGCCAAGACGGTCGGGGGTCCACTGAAGCTTTCCTT.

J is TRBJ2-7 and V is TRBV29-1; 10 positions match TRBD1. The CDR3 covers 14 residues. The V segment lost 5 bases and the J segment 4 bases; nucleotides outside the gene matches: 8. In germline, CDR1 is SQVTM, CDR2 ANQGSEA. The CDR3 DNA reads TGCAGCGTTAGGGTGGGGGACAGGGGTTACGAGCAGTACTTC. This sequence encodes CSVRVGDRGYEQYF.

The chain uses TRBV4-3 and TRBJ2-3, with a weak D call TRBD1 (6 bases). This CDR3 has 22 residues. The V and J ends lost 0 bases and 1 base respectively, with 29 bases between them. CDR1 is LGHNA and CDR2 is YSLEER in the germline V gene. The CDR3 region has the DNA TGCGCCAGCAGCCAAGATTATTGGGGCGCAGGGGACGAAGCTCATCGCACAGATACGCAGTATTTT. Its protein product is CASSQDYWGAGDEAHRTDTQYF.